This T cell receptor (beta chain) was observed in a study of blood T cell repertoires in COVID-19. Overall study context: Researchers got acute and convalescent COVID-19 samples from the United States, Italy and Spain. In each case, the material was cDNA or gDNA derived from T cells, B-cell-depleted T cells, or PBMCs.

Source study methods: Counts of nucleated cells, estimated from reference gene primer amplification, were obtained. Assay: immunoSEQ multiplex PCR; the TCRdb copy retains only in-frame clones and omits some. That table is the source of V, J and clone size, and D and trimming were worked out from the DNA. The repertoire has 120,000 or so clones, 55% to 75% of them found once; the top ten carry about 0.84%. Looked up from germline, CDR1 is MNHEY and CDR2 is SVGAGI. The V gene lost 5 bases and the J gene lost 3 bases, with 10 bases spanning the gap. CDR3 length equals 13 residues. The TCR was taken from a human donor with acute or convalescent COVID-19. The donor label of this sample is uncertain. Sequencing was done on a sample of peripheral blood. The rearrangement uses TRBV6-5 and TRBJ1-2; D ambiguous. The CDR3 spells CASSPGGYYGYTF. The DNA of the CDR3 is TGTGCCAGCAGTCCGGGAGGGTACTATGGCTACACCTTC.